The sequence of this T cell receptor beta chain was determined in a study of cytotoxic CD8 clonotypes in ibrutinib-treated CLL (dated by TCRdb to the early 2020s). Background for the entire study: The cohort included roughly 15 treatment-naive and approximately eleven relapsed/refractory patients; roughly 17 were IGHV unmutated. Response samples were obtained after a median of about 13 months of treatment, with a range of roughly 6 to 40 months. Partial responses were observed in roughly 24 patients and complete responses in 2; after a median follow-up of around 68 months, remission was maintained in approximately 14 patients and progression was observed in some twelve. Of the 86 people in the trial, roughly 27 had longitudinal samples available. On average, each sample had approximately 260,000 productive templates and approximately 85,000 productive rearrangements. Cryopreserved peripheral blood mononuclear cells were collected at three points: before therapy, at response, and at either sustained remission or disease progression. Study-level results and caveats: At baseline, clonality was higher than in age-matched healthy donors and showed a strong correlation with circulating CD8+ T-cell counts. Public clonotypes were rare and either shrank or stayed stable during treatment, and the rise in clonality at ibrutinib response reflected expansion of private clonotypes. Sampling times were not matched between sustained-remission and progressing patients, and lymph node repertoires were not studied. Clonality increased at ibrutinib response, stayed stable in sustained remission, and fell back toward baseline at progression.

Worth noting for this clone: Its antigen has not been determined. One base away there is no much larger clone; base qualities are not given.

Trimmed from V: 3 bases; trimmed from J: 1 base; junction bases lacking a gene match: 8. According to the germline V gene, CDR1 reads LGHNA and CDR2 reads YNFKEQ. From its cysteine to its phenylalanine, the CDR3 spans 16 amino acids. The only DNA kept is the CDR3, 48 bases in frame from the first base. Each clonotype received, on average, roughly 9.6x coverage in deep resolution sequencing performed on a MiSeq, where the target depth lay between 1 in 1 million and 1 in 200,000 T cells. TCR beta libraries were generated with the immunoSEQ hsTCRB Kit. As for the authors' bioinformatics: The data were analyzed with ImmunoSEQ Analyzer and ImmunoSEQ Data Assistant, and V, D and J gene assignments followed IMGT definitions. Clonality, with values ranging from 0 to 1, was calculated as one minus the normalized Shannon entropy of productive rearrangement frequencies. Public clonotype analysis was restricted to overrepresented clonotypes comprising at least 0.05% of each patient's repertoire. About a dozen age-matched healthy donor repertoires from immuneACCESS served as clonality controls. The immuneACCESS repertoire file appears here via TCRdb, limited to in-frame rearrangements. These files lack a portion of the clones; in checked studies, under half of the deficit traces to unresolved V genes, and the cause of the others is not known. V, J and clone size reflect that table, while D and trimming were determined from the DNA. The sample records a few hundred thousand clones, about 80% of which are singletons. 6.7% of the sample lies in the top ten.

For TCR beta library preparation, around 1.9 micrograms of genomic DNA were extracted from the cryopreserved PBMCs. High-throughput TCR beta sequencing was performed on longitudinal blood samples from CLL patients receiving ibrutinib monotherapy. The patients took part in an open-label, single-center phase 2 trial of ibrutinib monotherapy. The TCR originated in a human donor with chronic lymphocytic leukemia. In this chain, TRBV4-2 is recombined with TRBJ2-7, and TRBD2 aligns with 8 junction nucleotides. The material sequenced was PBMCs, taken before ibrutinib treatment. The nucleotides are TGTGCCAGCAGCCAGCTTAGCGGGACAAGGTCCTACGAGCAGTACTTC. Its translation reads: CASSQLSGTRSYEQYF.